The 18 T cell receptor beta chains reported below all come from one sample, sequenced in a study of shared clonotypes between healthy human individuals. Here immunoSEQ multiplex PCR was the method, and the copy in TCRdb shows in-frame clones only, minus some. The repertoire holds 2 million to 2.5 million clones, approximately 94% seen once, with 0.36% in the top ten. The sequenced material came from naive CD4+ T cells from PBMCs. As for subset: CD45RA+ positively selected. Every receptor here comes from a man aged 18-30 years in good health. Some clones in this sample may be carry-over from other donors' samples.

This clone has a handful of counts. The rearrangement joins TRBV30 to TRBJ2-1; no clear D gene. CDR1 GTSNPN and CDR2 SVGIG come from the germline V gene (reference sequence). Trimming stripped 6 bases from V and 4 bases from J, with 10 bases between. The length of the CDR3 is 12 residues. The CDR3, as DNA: TGTGCCTGTAAAACAGCATACAATGAGCAGTTCTTC. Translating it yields CACKTAYNEQFF. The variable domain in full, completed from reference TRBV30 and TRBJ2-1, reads SQTIHQWPATLVQPVGSPLSLECTVEGTSNPNLYWYRQAAGRGLQLLFYSVGIGQISSEVPQNLSASRPQDRQFILSSKKLLLSDSGFYLCACKTAYNEQFFGPGTRLTVL.

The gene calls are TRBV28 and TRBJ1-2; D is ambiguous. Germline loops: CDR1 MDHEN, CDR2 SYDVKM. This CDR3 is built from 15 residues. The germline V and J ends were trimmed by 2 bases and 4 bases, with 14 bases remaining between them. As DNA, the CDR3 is TGTGCCAGCAGTTTACTGGCCCCAGAGGGCTATGGCTACACCTTC. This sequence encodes CASSLLAPEGYGYTF.

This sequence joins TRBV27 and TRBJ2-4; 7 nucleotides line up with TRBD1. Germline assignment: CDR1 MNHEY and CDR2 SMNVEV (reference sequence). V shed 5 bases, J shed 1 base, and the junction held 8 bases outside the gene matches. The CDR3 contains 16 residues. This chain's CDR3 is CASSAIYRGAKNIQYF. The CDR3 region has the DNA TGTGCCAGCAGTGCCATATACAGGGGCGCCAAAAACATTCAGTACTTC.

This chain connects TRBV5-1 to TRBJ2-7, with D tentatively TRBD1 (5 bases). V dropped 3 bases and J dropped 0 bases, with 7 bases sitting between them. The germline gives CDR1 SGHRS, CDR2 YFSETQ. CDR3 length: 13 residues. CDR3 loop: CASSWQGSYEQYF. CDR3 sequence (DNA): TGCGCCAGCAGCTGGCAGGGCTCCTACGAGCAGTACTTC.

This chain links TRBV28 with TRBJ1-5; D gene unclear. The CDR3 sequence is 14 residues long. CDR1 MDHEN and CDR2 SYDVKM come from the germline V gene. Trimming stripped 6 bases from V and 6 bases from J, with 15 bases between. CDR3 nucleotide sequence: TGTGCCAGCAGAAAAGGAGACCTCACTCAGCCCCAGCATTTT. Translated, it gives CASRKGDLTQPQHF. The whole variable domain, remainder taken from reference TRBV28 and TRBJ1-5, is DVKVTQSSRYLVKRTGEKVFLECVQDMDHENMFWYRQDPGLGLRLIYFSYDVKMKEKGDIPEGYSVSREKKERFSLILESASTNQTSMYLCASRKGDLTQPQHFGDGTRLSIL.

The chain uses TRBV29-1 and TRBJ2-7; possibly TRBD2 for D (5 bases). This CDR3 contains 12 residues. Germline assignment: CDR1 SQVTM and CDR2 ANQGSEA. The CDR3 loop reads CSTWEIGYEQYF. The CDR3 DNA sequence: TGCAGTACCTGGGAGATAGGATACGAGCAGTACTTC.

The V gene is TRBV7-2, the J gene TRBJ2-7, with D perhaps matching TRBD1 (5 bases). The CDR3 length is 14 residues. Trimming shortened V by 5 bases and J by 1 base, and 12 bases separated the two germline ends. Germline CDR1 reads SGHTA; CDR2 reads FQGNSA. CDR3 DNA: TGTGCCAGCAGCCAACGAACAGGATCCTACGAGCAGTACTTC. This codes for CASSQRTGSYEQYF.

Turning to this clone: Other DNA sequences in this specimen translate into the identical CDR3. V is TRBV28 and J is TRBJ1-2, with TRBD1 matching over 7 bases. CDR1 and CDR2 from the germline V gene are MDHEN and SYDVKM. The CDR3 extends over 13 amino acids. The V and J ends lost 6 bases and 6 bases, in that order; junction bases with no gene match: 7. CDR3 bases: TGTGCCAGCAGCCCTGACAGGGTCCATGGCTACACCTTC. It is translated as CASSPDRVHGYTF.

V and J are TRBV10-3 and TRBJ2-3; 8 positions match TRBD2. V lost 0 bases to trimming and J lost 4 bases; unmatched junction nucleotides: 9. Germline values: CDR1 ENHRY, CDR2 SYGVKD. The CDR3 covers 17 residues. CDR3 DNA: TGTGCCATCAGTGAGTCGAGTCCGGGAGGGCCCGCAGATACGCAGTATTTT. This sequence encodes CAISESSPGGPADTQYF.

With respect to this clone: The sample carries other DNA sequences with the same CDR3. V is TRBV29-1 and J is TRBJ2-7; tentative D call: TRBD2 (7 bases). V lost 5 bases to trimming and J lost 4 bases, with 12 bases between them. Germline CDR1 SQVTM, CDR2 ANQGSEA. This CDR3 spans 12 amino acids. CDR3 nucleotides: TGCAGCGTTCGCAGGGGAGGGTACGAGCAGTACTTC. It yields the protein CSVRRGGYEQYF.

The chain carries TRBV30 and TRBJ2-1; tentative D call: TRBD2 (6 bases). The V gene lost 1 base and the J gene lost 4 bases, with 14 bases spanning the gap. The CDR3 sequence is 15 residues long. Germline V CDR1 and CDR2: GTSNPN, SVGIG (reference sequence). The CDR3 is CAWSELASRYNEQFF. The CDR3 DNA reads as TGTGCCTGGAGTGAACTAGCATCCAGATACAATGAGCAGTTCTTC.

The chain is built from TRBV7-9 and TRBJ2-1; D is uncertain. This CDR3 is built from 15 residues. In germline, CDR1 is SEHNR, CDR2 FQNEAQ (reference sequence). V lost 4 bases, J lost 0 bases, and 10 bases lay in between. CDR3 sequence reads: CASSSPVSSYNEQFF. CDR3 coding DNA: TGTGCCAGCAGCTCGCCCGTAAGCTCCTACAATGAGCAGTTCTTC.

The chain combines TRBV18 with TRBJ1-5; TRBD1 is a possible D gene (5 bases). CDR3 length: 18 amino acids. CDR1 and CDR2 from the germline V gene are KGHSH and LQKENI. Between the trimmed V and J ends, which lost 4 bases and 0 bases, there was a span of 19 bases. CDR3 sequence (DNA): TGTGCCAGCTCACTCACCGTGGACAAGTTATATAGCAATCAGCCCCAGCATTTT. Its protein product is CASSLTVDKLYSNQPQHF. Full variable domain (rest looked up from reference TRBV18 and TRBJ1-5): NAGVMQNPRHLVRRRGQEARLRCSPMKGHSHVYWYRQLPEEGLKFMVYLQKENIIDESGMPKERFSAEFPKEGPSILRIQQVVRGDSAAYFCASSLTVDKLYSNQPQHFGDGTRLSIL.

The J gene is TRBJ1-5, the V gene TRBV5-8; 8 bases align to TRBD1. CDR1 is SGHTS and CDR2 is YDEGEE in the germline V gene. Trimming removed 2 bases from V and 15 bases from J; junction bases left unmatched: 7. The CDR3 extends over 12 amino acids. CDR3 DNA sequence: TGTGCCAGCAGCTTAAATTCCAGGGGGCGGCATTTT. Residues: CASSLNSRGRHF. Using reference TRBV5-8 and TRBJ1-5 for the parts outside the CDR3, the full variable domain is EAGVTQSPTHLIKTRGQQATLRCSPISGHTSVYWYQQALGLGLQFLLWYDEGEERNRGNFPPRFSGRQFPNYSSELNVNALELEDSALYLCASSLNSRGRHFGDGTRLSIL.

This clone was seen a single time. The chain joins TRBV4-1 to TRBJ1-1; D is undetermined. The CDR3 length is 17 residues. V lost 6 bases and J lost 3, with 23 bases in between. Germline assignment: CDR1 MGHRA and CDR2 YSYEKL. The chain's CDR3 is CASSPFPEGERDTEAFF. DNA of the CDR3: TGCGCCAGCAGTCCTTTTCCTGAGGGAGAAAGGGACACTGAAGCTTTCTTT.

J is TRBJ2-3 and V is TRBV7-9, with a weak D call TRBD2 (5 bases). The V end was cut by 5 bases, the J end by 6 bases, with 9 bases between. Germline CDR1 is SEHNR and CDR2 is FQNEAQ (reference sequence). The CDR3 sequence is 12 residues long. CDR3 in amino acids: CASSQPGDTQYF. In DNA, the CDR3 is TGTGCCAGCAGCCAACCGGGGGATACGCAGTATTTT.

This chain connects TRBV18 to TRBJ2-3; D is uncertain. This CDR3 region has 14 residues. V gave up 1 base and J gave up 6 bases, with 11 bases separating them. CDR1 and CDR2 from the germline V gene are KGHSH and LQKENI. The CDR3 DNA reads TGTGCCAGCTCACCACTCCCCGTGGGGGATACGCAGTATTTT. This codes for CASSPLPVGDTQYF.

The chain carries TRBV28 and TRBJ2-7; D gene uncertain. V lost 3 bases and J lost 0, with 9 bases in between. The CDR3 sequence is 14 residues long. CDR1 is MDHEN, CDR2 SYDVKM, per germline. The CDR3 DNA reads TGTGCCAGCAGTTTGGGCGGAATCTCCTACGAGCAGTACTTC. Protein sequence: CASSLGGISYEQYF. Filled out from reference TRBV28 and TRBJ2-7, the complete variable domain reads DVKVTQSSRYLVKRTGEKVFLECVQDMDHENMFWYRQDPGLGLRLIYFSYDVKMKEKGDIPEGYSVSREKKERFSLILESASTNQTSMYLCASSLGGISYEQYFGPGTRLTVT.